This T cell receptor (beta chain) was identified during a study of cytomegalovirus exposure and HLA in healthy donors listed by TCRdb under 2017. In terms of the full investigation: In an earlier analysis of under 750 of the donors, approximately 300 Gb of sequence data and 90 million to 120 million unique TCR beta sequences from 150 million to 200 million T cells were reported. An early release that covered 640 HLA-typed donors contained approximately 300 gigabases of sequencing data and tens of millions of unique TCR sequences. Using immunosequencing, the study profiled T cell repertoires from 666 subjects and related those repertoires to cytomegalovirus serostatus. A later genetic analysis used genome-wide SNP genotypes for about three fifths of the roughly 700 donors, treating that subset as a discovery cohort. About 5 DR-DQ haplotypes were handled as single units for association and clustering, since linkage in the cohort was strong. Every repertoire in the discovery cohort had been generated on one and the same sequencing platform. A later analysis re-analyzed previously published TCR beta repertoires from about 600 donors and added high-resolution HLA genotyping to study TCR occurrence patterns. Rather than drawing on any new phenotypic data, the later analysis identified candidate immune exposures from TCR beta sequences and the way those sequences occurred across donors. An earlier analysis of approximately 580 of the donors used high-throughput TCR beta sequencing to judge whether each TCR beta V gene segment behaved as functional or pseudogenic. Across about 380 genotyped donors of the cohort, an average of roughly 200,000 unique TCR beta nucleotide sequences per donor were sequenced, and approximately 19% of those sequences were non-productive. The number of typed donors differed by locus: 629-630 for A, B, C, DRB1 and DQB1; roughly 510 for DQA1; 606 for DPA1; and around 470 for DPB1. Both class I and class II loci were covered by HLA typing, at four-digit resolution. The aim of the study was to test whether cataloging public T cell receptors could identify signatures of past pathogen exposure. Of the roughly 400 genotyped donors, about 80% fell in the genetic ancestry cluster associated with self-reported Caucasian donors. High-throughput TCR immunosequencing, statistical association of individual TCRs with disease status, and machine learning were combined to predict cytomegalovirus infection status. Along with the roughly 670-subject first cohort, a separate validation cohort of over 90 different subjects was used. Donor age, sex, ethnicity and CMV serostatus were collected together with the repertoire data. Broad study findings and their caveats: An association between a missense DCLRE1C variant and V-gene and J-gene trimming of TCR beta chains was found in a later genetic analysis and replicated in an independent cohort. Some IMGT-functional V segments, including TRBV6-2 and TRBV6-3, could not be distinguished by the 87-base-pair reads and were therefore excluded. In this cohort, only TCR beta chains were sequenced, and detectable features were limited by the absence of alpha or paired-chain data. Because counts were too low, around 17 rarely observed V segments, including chromosome 9 orphons, were left out of the earlier analysis of 500 to 650 of the donors. While some public TCRs were present in many individuals, most TCR sequences turned up only very rarely across donors. Broadly in line with IMGT annotations, most TCR beta V segments showed up in productive rearrangements about 90% or about 30% of the time in an earlier analysis of 587 of the donors. Sequencing depth was assumed to be roughly uniform across donors in the presence/absence analyses, though that assumption may not hold. A later analysis found that HLA-associated TCR beta chains were more clonally expanded and had lower generation probabilities than equally common non-associated chains. The classifier was reported to diagnose cytomegalovirus status with high specificity and sensitivity in both the original cohort and the validation cohort. A further reported finding was that TCR beta sequences accurately predicted the HLA-A and HLA-B alleles for most subjects in the first cohort. It was suggested by the authors that the approach could potentially be generalized to other disease states and immunological phenotypes. According to a later analysis, parvovirus B19, influenza, CMV and Epstein-Barr virus appeared linked to several top co-occurrence clusters. A few of the identified cytomegalovirus-associated TCR beta chains were confirmed in vitro to be specific for cytomegalovirus antigens. The study listed approximately 150 TCR beta chains as associated with cytomegalovirus. When HLA alleles, especially DR and DQ, strongly co-occurred, TCR associations were difficult to assign to individual alleles. CMV serostatus was the only immune exposure information available for the cohort. A later analysis associated about 17,000 TCR beta sequences with specific HLA alleles at a false discovery rate of 0.05. According to a later genetic analysis, donors in an Asian-associated ancestry cluster had fewer N-insertions in productive TCRs than the approximately 670-donor mean. Because some donors lacked HLA typing at each locus, the association tests relied only on the typed subset. The sequencing pipeline was judged likely to have produced a cluster of highly shared sequence variants as a technical artifact. Correlated functional status among segregating V segments might reflect linkage disequilibrium, but an unknown experimental factor could not be ruled out. A later analysis found that TCR association rates varied across HLA loci, with DRB1 alleles showing the most associated TCRs and HLA-C alleles the fewest. Most CMV-associated TCR beta chains appeared to be HLA-restricted in a later analysis, and the HLA associations seemed to be driven largely by CMV exposure.

Per the germline V gene, MNHEY is the CDR1 and SVGAGI is the CDR2. The CDR3 measures 14 amino acids from cysteine to phenylalanine. The read is trimmed to its CDR3 DNA, 42 bases read in frame from base 1. Relative to germline, V is 4 bases shorter and J is 0 bases shorter, with 9 bases between their ends. The cohort consisted of some 730 healthy bone marrow donors. Cohort members were all nominally healthy when sampled, although unrecorded immune exposures were likely present. The donor was CMV seronegative and belonged to the group of over 300 seronegative cohort members. Every donor gave a peripheral blood sample, and the peripheral blood mononuclear cells from that sample were used for TCR beta sequencing. Genomic DNA extraction from the blood cell samples was performed with the Qiagen DNeasy Blood Extraction Kit. About this clone itself: Its antigen has not been determined. No per-base quality is available; no much larger clone lies one base away.

Library construction relied on the immunoSEQ multiplex PCR assay. A mixture of 60 forward primers for TCR Vbeta segments and 13 reverse primers for TCR Jbeta segments was used in the multiplex PCR. Amplification of the CDR3 region of rearranged TCR beta genes was performed with a multiplex PCR assay on genomic DNA. Amplified TCR beta libraries were sequenced as 87-base-pair reads on the Illumina HiSeq System. Turning to the authors' computational methods: Across the 666 repertoires, a later analysis counted 80 million or so unique TCR beta chains, roughly 11 million of which were shared by at least two donors. Raw reads were error-corrected and collapsed into unique sequences with a nearest-neighbor algorithm that merged closely related sequences to remove PCR and sequencing errors. CDR3 sequences were aligned to IMGT reference sequences to assign V, D and J gene segments. For a sequence to be retained, a match of at least six nucleotides was required to both a V gene segment and a J gene segment. A rearrangement was called productive if the CDR3 had no stop codons and remained in frame with V and J, and every other rearrangement was called non-productive. Following IMGT convention, CDR3 was defined as the stretch from the second conserved V-encoded cysteine to the conserved J-encoded phenylalanine. Sequences without an unambiguous match to a single V gene segment were excluded from the earlier analysis of several hundred of the donors. In an earlier analysis of some 590 of the donors, a V segment was called functional when productive rearrangements were above 56.7%, and segregating when the standard deviation between donors exceeded 5%. A statistical classification framework was built to diagnose cytomegalovirus status from the catalog of TCR beta chain sequences. V and J gene assignment, in a later analysis, came from comparing TCR nucleotide sequences with IMGT/GENE-DB human TR gene sequences. A later analysis assigned CDR3 sequences and most-parsimonious VDJ recombination scenarios with the TCRdist pipeline. In a later analysis, each TCR beta chain was defined by its CDR3 amino acid sequence together with its V-gene family, and reads without a unique V-gene family were excluded. A later analysis removed several hundred highly shared, low-generation-probability nucleotide sequences to deal with suspected cross-contamination and a sequencing artifact. In a later analysis, a clonal expansion index for each public chain was calculated from normalized within-repertoire ranks of inferred template counts. In a later analysis, generation probabilities were computed using a VDJ recombination model fitted to out-of-frame rearrangements, and the results were checked against IGoR. A later analysis scored TCR-TCR, TCR-HLA and TCR-CMV co-occurrence with hypergeometric tests, applying a repertoire-size bias correction to TCR pairs. In a later analysis, false discovery rates were estimated by permuting HLA or CMV assignments 20 times. In a later analysis, co-occurring TCRs were grouped using DBSCAN, and TCRdist sequence similarity was added for clustering within HLA-allele-positive subsets. For co-occurrence clustering, repertoires with fewer than 30,000 or more than 120,000 public chains were excluded, along with a handful of repertoires with anomalous nucleotide sharing. The immuneACCESS repertoire file appears here via TCRdb, limited to in-frame rearrangements. These files lack a portion of the clones; in checked studies, under half of the deficit traces to unresolved V genes, and the cause of the others is not known. V, J and clone size are those of that table, while D and trimming were read from the DNA. This sample lists roughly 71,000 clones; less than 65% were detected once. Clones ranked in the top ten supply roughly 2.8% of the sample.

The chain is made from TRBV6-5 and TRBJ1-1; TRBD1 is possibly the D segment (6 matching bases). The specimen was PBMCs. The receptor was derived from a man under 40 in good health and CMV-seronegative. This receptor has the CDR3 CASSLTGMNTEAFF. The sequenced DNA: TGTGCCAGCAGTTTGACAGGTATGAACACTGAAGCTTTCTTT.